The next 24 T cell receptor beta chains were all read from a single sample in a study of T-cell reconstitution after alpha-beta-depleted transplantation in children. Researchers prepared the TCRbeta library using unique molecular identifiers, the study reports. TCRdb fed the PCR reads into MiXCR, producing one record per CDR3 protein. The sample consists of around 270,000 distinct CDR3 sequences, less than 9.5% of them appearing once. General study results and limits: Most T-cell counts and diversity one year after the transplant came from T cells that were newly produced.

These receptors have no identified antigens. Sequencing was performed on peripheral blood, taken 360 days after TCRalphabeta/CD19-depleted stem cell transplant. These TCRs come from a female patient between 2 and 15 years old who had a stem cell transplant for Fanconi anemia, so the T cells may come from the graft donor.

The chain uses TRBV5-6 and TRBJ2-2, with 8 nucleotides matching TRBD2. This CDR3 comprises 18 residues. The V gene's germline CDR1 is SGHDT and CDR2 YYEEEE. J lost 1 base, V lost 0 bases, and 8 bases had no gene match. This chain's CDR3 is CASSLAPRLARNTGELFF. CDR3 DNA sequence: TGTGCCAGCAGCTTGGCCCCACGACTAGCGCGGAACACCGGGGAGCTGTTTTTT.

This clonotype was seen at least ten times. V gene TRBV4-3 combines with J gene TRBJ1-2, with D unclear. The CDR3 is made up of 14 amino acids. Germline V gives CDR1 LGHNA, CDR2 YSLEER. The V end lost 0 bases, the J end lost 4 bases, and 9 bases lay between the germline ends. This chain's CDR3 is CASSQEAKSYGYTF. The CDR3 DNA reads TGCGCCAGCAGCCAAGAGGCCAAGAGCTATGGCTACACCTTC.

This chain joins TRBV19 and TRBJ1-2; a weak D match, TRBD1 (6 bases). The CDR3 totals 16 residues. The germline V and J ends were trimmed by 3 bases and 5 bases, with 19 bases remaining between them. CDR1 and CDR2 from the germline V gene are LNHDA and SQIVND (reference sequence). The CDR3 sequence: CASSIGGGAGAYGYTF. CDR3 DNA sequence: TGTGCCAGTAGTATTGGTGGGGGCGCCGGGGCATATGGCTACACCTTC.

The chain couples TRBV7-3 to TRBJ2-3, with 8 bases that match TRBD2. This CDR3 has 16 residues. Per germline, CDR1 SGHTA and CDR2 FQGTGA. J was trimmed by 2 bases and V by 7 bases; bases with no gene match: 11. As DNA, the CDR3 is TGTGCCAGCAATACCAATAGCGGGACCCACACAGATACGCAGTATTTT. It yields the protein CASNTNSGTHTDTQYF.

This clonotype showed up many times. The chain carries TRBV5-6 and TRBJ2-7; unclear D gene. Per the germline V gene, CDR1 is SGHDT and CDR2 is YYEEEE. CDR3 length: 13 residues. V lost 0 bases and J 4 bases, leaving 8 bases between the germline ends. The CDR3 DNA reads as TGTGCCAGCAGCTTGGCTCGACTTTACGAGCAGTACTTC. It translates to CASSLARLYEQYF. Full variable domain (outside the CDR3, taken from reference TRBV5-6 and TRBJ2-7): DAGVTQSPTHLIKTRGQQVTLRCSPKSGHDTVSWYQQALGQGPQFIFQYYEEEERQRGNFPDRFSGHQFPNYSSELNVNALLLGDSALYLCASSLARLYEQYFGPGTRLTVT.

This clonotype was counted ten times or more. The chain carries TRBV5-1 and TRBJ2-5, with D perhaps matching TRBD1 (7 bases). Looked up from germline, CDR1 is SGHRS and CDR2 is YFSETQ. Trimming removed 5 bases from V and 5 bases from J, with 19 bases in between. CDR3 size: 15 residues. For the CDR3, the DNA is TGCGCCAGCAGACCACGGACAGGAGGAGGGGAGACCCAGTACTTC. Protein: CASRPRTGGGETQYF.

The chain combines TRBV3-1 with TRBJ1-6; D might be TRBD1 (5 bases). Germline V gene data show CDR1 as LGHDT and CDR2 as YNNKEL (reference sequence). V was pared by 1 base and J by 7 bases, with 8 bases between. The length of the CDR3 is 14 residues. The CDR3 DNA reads TGTGCCAGCAGCCAAGTCTCAGGGAATTCACCCCTCCACTTT. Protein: CASSQVSGNSPLHF.

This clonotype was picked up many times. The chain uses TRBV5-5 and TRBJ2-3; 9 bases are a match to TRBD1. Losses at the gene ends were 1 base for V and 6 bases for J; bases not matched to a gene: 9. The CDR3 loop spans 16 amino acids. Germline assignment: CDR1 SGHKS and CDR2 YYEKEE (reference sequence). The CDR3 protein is CASSLYGQGYADTQYF. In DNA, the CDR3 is TGTGCCAGCAGCTTGTACGGACAGGGGTATGCGGATACGCAGTATTTT.

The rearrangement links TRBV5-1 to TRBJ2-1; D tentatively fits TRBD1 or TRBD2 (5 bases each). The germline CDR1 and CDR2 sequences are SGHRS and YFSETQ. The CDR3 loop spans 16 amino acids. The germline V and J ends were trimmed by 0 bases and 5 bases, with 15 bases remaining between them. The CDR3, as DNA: TGCGCCAGCAGCTTGGGGGGGAGAGGCCCCCACAATGAGCAGTTCTTC. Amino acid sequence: CASSLGGRGPHNEQFF.

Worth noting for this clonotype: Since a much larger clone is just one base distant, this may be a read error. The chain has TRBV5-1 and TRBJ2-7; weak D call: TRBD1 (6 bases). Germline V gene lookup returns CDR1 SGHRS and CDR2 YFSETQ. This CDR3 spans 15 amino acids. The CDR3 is CASSSPDRSSYKQYF. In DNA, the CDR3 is TGCGCCAGCAGCTCGCCCGACAGGAGCTCCTACAAGCAGTACTTC. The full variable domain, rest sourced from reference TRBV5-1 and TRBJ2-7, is KAGVTQTPRYLIKTRGQQVTLSCSPISGHRSVSWYQQTPGQGLQFLFEYFSETQRNKGNFPGRFSGRQFSNSRSEMNVSTLELGDSALYLCASSSPDRSSYKQYFGPGTRLTVT.

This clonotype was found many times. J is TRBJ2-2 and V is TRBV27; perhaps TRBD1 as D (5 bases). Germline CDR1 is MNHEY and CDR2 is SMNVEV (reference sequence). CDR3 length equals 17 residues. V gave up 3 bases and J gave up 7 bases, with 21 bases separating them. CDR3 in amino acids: CASSLSRQSFWGGELFF. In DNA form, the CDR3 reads TGTGCCAGCAGTTTGTCACGACAGAGTTTTTGGGGCGGGGAGCTGTTTTTT.

The CDR3 here is CASSLAVGSGNTIYF. The CDR3 DNA follows: TGTGCCAGCAGCTTAGCGGTCGGCTCTGGAAACACCATATATTTT. The chain combines TRBV7-8 with TRBJ1-3; D ambiguous. Looked up from germline, CDR1 is SGHVS and CDR2 is FQNEAQ. This CDR3 has 15 residues. With 0 bases removed from V and 0 bases from J, the gap between germline ends came to 6 bases.

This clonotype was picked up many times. CDR3 in DNA: TGTGCCAGCAGCCTACGGGGGGCCCCTAACTATGGCTACACCTTC. Translating gives CASSLRGAPNYGYTF. The chain couples TRBV12-3 or TRBV12-4 to TRBJ1-2; weak D call: TRBD1 (6 bases). Trimming took off 6 bases at V and 0 bases at J, with 14 bases between the two ends. This CDR3 has 15 residues.

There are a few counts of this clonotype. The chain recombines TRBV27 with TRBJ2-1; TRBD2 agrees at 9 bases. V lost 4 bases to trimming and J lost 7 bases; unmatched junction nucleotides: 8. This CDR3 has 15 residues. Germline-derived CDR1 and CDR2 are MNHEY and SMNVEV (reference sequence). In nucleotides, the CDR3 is TGTGCCAGCAGTTGGTTAGCGGGAGTGATAAATGAGCAGTTCTTC. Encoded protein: CASSWLAGVINEQFF.

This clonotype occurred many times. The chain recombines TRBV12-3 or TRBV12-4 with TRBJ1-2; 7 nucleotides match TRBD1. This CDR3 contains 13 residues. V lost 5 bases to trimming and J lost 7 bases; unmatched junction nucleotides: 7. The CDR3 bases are TGTGCCAGCAGTCCGACAGGGAGAGGTGGCTACACCTTC. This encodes CASSPTGRGGYTF.

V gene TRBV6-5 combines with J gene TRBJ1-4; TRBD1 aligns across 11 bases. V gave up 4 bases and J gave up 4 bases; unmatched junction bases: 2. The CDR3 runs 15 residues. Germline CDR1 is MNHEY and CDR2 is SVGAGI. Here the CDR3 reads CASSSGTGGNEKLFF. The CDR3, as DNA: TGTGCCAGCAGTTCCGGGACAGGGGGTAATGAAAAACTGTTTTTT.

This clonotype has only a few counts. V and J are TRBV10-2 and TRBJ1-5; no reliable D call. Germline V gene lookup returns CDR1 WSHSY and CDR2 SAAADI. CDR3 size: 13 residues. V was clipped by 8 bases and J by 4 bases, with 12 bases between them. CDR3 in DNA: TGCGCCAGCCGCGGAAATTTTAATCAGCCCCAGCATTTT. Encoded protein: CASRGNFNQPQHF.

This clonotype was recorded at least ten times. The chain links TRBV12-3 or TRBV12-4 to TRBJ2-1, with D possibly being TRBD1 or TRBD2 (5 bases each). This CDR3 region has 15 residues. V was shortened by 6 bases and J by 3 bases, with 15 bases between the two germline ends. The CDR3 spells CASSLQGGSYNEQFF. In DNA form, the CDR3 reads TGTGCCAGCAGCCTGCAGGGTGGGAGCTACAATGAGCAGTTCTTC.

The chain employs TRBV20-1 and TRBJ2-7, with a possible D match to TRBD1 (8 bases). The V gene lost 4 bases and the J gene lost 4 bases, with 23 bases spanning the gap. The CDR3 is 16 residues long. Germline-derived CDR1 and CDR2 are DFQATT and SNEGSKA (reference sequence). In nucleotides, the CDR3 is TGCAGTGCTAAGTCCACCCTACAGGGGGGGATTTACGAGCAGTACTTC. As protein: CSAKSTLQGGIYEQYF.

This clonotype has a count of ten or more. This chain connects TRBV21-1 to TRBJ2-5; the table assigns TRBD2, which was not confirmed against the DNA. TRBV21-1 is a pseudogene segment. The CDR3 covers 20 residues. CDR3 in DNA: TGTGCCAGCAGCAAAGCATCCTCGGGACTAGCGCCACCGTCCCAAGAGACCCAGTACTTC. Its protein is CASSKASSGLAPPSQETQYF.

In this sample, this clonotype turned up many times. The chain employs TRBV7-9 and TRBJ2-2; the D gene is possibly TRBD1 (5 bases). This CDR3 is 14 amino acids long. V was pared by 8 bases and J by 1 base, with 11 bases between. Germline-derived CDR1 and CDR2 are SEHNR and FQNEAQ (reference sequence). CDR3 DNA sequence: TGTGCCAGCTTTCAGGGTGGGAACACCGGGGAGCTGTTTTTT. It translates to CASFQGGNTGELFF.

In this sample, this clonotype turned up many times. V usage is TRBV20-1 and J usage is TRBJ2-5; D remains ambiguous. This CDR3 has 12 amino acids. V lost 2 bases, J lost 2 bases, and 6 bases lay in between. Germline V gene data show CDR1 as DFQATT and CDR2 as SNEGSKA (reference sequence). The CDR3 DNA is TGCAGTGCTAGATTCTTGCAAGAGACCCAGTACTTC. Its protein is CSARFLQETQYF.

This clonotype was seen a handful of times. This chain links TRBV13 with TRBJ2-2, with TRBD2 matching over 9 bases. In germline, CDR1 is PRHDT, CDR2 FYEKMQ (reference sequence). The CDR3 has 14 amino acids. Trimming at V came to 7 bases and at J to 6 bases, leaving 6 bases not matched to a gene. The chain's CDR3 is CASMDRTSAGELFF. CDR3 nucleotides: TGTGCCAGCATGGATCGGACTAGCGCCGGGGAGCTGTTTTTT.

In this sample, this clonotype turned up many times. DNA for the CDR3: TGTGCCAGTAGTATGGGTTCAGCTGCTAGCACAGATACGCAGTATTTT. Its protein is CASSMGSAASTDTQYF. V is TRBV19 and J is TRBJ2-3; unclear D gene. With 3 bases removed from V and 0 bases from J, the gap between germline ends came to 13 bases. Germline CDR1 LNHDA, CDR2 SQIVND (reference sequence). The CDR3 has 16 amino acids.